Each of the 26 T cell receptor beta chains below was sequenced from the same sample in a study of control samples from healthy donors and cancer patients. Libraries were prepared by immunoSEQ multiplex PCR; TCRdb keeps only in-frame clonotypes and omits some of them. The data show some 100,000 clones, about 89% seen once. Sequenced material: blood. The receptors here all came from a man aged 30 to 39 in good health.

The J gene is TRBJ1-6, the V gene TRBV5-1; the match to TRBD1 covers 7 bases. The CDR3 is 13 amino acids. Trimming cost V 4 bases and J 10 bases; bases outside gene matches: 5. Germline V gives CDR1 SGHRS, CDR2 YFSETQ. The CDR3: CASSTTGESPLHF. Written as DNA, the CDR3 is TGCGCCAGCAGCACCACAGGGGAGTCACCCCTCCACTTT.

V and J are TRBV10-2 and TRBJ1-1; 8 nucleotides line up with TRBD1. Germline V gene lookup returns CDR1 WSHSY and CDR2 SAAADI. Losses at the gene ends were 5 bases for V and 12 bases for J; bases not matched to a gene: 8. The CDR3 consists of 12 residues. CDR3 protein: CASSTGGGDTFF. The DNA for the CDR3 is TGCGCCAGCAGTACAGGGGGTGGTGATACTTTCTTT.

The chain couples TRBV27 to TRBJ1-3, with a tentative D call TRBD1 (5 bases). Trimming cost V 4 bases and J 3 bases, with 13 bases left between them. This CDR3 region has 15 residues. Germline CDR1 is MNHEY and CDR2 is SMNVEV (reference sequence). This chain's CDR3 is CASSSGTTLGNTIYF. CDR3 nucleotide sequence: TGTGCCAGCAGTTCCGGGACGACCCTTGGAAACACCATATATTTT.

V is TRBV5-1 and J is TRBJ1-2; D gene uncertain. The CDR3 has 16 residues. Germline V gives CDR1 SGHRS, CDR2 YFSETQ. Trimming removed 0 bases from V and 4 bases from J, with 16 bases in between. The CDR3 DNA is TGCGCCAGCAGCTTGGAATTTCCGGGGTCAACCTATGGCTACACCTTC. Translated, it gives CASSLEFPGSTYGYTF. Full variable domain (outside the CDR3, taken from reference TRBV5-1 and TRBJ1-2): KAGVTQTPRYLIKTRGQQVTLSCSPISGHRSVSWYQQTPGQGLQFLFEYFSETQRNKGNFPGRFSGRQFSNSRSEMNVSTLELGDSALYLCASSLEFPGSTYGYTFGSGTRLTVV.

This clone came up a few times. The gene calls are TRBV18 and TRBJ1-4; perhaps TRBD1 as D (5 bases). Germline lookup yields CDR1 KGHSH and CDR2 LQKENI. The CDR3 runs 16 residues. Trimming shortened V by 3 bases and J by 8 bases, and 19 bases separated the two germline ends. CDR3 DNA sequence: TGTGCCAGCTCACCGGGACCGTCGCCATTAGGGGAAAAACTGTTTTTT. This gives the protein CASSPGPSPLGEKLFF.

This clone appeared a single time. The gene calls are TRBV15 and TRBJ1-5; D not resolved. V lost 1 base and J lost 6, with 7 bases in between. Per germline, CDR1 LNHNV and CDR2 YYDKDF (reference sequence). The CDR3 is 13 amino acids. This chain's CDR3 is CATSRAGSQPQHF. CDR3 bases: TGTGCCACCAGCAGAGCCGGGTCTCAGCCCCAGCATTTT.

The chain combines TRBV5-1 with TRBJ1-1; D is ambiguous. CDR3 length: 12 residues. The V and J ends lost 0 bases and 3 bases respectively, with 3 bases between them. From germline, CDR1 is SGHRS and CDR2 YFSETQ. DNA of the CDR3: TGCGCCAGCAGCTTGGGCCACACTGAAGCTTTCTTT. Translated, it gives CASSLGHTEAFF.

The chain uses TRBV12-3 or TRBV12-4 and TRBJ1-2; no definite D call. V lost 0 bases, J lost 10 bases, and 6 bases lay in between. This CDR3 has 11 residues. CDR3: CASSLATDYTF. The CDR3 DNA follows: TGTGCCAGCAGTTTAGCGACCGACTACACCTTC.

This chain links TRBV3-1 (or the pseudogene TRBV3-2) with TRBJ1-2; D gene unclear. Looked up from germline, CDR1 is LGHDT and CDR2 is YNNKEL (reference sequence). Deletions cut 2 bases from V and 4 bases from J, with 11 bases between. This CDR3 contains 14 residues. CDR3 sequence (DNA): TGTGCCAGCAGCCAAATGGTGGGGATCTATGGCTACACCTTC. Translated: CASSQMVGIYGYTF.

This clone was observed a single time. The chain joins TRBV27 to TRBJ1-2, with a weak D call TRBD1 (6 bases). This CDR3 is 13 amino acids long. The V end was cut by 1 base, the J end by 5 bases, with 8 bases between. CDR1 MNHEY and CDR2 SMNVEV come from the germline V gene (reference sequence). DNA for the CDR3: TGTGCCAGCAGTTTATTTCAGGGGTATGGCTACACCTTC. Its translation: CASSLFQGYGYTF.

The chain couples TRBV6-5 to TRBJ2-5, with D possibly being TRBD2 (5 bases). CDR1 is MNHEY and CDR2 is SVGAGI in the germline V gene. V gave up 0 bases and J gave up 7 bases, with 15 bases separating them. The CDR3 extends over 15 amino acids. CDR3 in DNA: TGTGCCAGCAGTTACTCGAGGGTCAGTTTTGGGACCCAGTACTTC. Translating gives CASSYSRVSFGTQYF.

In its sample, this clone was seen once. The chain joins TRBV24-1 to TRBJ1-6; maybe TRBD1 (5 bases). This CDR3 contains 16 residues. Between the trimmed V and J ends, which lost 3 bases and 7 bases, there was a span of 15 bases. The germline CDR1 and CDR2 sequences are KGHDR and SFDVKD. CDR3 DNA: TGTGCCACCAGTGATCCCCGGGACGGGGGGAATTCACCCCTCCACTTT. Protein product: CATSDPRDGGNSPLHF.

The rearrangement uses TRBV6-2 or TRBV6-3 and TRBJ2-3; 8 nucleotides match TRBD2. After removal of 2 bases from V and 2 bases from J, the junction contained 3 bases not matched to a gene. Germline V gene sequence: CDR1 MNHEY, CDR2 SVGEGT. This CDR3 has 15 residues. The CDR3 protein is CASSYQGLVTDTQYF. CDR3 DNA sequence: TGTGCCAGCAGTTACCAGGGACTAGTCACAGATACGCAGTATTTT.

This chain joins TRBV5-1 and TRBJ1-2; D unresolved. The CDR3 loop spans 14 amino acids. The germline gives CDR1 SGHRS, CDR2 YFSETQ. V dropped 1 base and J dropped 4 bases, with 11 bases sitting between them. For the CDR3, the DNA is TGCGCCAGCAGCTTGTTACCCGCAAGCTATGGCTACACCTTC. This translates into CASSLLPASYGYTF. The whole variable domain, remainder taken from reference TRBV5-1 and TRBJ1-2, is KAGVTQTPRYLIKTRGQQVTLSCSPISGHRSVSWYQQTPGQGLQFLFEYFSETQRNKGNFPGRFSGRQFSNSRSEMNVSTLELGDSALYLCASSLLPASYGYTFGSGTRLTVV.

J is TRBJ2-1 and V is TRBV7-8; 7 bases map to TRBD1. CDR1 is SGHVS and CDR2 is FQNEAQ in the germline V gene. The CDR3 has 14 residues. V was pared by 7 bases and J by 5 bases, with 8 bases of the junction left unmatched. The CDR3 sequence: CASIRGQQNNEQFF. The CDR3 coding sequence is TGTGCCAGCATCCGGGGACAGCAAAACAATGAGCAGTTCTTC.

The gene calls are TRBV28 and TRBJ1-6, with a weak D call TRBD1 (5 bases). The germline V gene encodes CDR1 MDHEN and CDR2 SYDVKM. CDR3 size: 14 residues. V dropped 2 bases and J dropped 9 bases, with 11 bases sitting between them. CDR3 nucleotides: TGTGCCAGCAGTTTAGATCAGGGCCCTTCACCCCTCCACTTT. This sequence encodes CASSLDQGPSPLHF. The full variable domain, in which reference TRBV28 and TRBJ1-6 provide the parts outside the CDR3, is DVKVTQSSRYLVKRTGEKVFLECVQDMDHENMFWYRQDPGLGLRLIYFSYDVKMKEKGDIPEGYSVSREKKERFSLILESASTNQTSMYLCASSLDQGPSPLHFGNGTRLTVT.

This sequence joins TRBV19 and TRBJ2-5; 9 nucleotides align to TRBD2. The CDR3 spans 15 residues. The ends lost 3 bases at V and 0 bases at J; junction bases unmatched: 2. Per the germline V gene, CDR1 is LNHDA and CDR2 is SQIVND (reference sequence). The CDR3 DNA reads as TGTGCCAGTAGTATGACTAGCGGTAACCAAGAGACCCAGTACTTC. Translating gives CASSMTSGNQETQYF.

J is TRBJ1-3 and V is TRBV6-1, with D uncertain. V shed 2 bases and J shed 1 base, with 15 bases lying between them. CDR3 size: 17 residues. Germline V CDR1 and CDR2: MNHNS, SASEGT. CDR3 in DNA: TGTGCCAGCAGTGAACAACCCTTCTCGAGTTCTGGAAACACCATATATTTT. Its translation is CASSEQPFSSSGNTIYF.

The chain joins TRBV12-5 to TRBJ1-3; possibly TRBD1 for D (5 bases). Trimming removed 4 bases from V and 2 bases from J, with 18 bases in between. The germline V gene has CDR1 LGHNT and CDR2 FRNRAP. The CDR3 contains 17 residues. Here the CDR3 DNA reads TGTGCTAGTGGTTCCCTTGGGAGGGGCAACCCTGGAAACACCATATATTTT. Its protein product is CASGSLGRGNPGNTIYF.

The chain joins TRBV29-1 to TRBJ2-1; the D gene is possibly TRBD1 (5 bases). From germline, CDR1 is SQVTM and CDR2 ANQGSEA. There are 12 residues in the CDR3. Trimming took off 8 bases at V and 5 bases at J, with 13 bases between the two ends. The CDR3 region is CSPLTENNEQFF. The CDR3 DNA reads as TGCAGCCCCTTGACAGAAAACAATGAGCAGTTCTTC.

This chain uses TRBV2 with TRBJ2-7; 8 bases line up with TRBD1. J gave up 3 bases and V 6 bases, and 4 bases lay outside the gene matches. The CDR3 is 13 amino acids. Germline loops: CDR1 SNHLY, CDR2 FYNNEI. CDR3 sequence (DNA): TGTGCCAGCAGCCCCGGGACAGGCTACGAGCAGTACTTC. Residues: CASSPGTGYEQYF. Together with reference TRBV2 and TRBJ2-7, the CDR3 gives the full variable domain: EPEVTQTPSHQVTQMGQEVILRCVPISNHLYFYWYRQILGQKVEFLVSFYNNEISEKSEIFDDQFSVERPDGSNFTLKIRSTKLEDSAMYFCASSPGTGYEQYFGPGTRLTVT.

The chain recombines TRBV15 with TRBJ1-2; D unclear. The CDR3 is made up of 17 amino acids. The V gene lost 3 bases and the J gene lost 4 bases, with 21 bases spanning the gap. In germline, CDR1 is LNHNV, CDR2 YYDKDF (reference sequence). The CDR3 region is CATSRELLRAGRYGYTF. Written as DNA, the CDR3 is TGTGCCACCAGCAGGGAACTCCTTCGGGCAGGCCGCTATGGCTACACCTTC.

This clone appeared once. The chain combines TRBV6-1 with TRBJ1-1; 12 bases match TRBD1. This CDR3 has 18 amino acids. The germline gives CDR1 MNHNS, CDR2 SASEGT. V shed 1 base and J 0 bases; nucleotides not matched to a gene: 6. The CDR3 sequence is CASSEDGTGGGLNTEAFF. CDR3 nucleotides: TGTGCCAGCAGTGAAGATGGGACAGGGGGCGGGCTGAACACTGAAGCTTTCTTT.

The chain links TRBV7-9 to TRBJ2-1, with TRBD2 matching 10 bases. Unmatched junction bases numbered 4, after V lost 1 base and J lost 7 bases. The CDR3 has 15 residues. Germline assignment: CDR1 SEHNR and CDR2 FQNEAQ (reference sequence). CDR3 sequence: CASSLGASGSNEQFF. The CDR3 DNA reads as TGTGCCAGCAGCTTAGGTGCTAGCGGGAGTAATGAGCAGTTCTTC.

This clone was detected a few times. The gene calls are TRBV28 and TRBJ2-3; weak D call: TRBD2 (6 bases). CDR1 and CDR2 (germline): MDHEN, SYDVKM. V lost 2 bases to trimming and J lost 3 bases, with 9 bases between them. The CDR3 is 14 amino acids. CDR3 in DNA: TGTGCCAGCAGTTTAGTGGCGGGGACAGATACGCAGTATTTT. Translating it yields CASSLVAGTDTQYF.

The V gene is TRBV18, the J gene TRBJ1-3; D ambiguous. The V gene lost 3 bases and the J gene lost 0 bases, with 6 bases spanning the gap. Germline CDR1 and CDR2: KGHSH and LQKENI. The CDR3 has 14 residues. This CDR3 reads CASSPEFSGNTIYF. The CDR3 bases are TGTGCCAGCTCACCCGAGTTCTCTGGAAACACCATATATTTT.